Below, 9 T cell receptor beta chains from the same sample are listed, as sequenced in a study of blood T cell repertoires in COVID-19. Libraries were prepared by immunoSEQ multiplex PCR; TCRdb keeps only in-frame clonotypes and omits some of them. The sample yields under 400,000 clones, about 90% seen once. The sequencing sample was made of PBMCs or T cells enriched from blood (not recorded which). The receptors originated from a man aged 35-49 years in a cohort exposed to, infected with or recovered from COVID-19 (not recorded which).

This chain joins TRBV6-1 and TRBJ1-6; the D is unclear. With 0 bases removed from V and 0 bases from J, the gap between germline ends came to 12 bases. The CDR3 length is 18 residues. CDR1 and CDR2 from the germline V gene are MNHNS and SASEGT. Written as DNA, the CDR3 is TGTGCCAGCAGTGAAGCGCTGAGGAGGAGCTCCTATAATTCACCCCTCCACTTT. Protein: CASSEALRRSSYNSPLHF.

V gene TRBV5-1 combines with J gene TRBJ2-1, with TRBD2 identical over 12 bases. From germline, CDR1 is SGHRS and CDR2 YFSETQ. The V and J ends lost 0 bases and 6 bases, in that order; junction bases with no gene match: 4. The CDR3 runs 16 residues. The CDR3 DNA sequence: TGCGCCAGCAGCTTGGCGACTAGCGGGAGCGTCAATGAGCAGTTCTTC. Encoded protein: CASSLATSGSVNEQFF. Full variable domain (outside the CDR3, taken from reference TRBV5-1 and TRBJ2-1): KAGVTQTPRYLIKTRGQQVTLSCSPISGHRSVSWYQQTPGQGLQFLFEYFSETQRNKGNFPGRFSGRQFSNSRSEMNVSTLELGDSALYLCASSLATSGSVNEQFFGPGTRLTVL.

In its sample, this clone was seen a few times. The CDR3 DNA reads TGTGCCTGGAGTGTAGACCGACGAGGGGAGCAGTACTTC. It translates to CAWSVDRRGEQYF. This sequence joins TRBV30 and TRBJ2-7, with a possible D match to TRBD2 (5 bases). V lost 0 bases to trimming and J lost 7 bases, with 13 bases between them. The CDR3 has 13 residues. Germline CDR1 is GTSNPN and CDR2 is SVGIG (reference sequence).

The chain combines TRBV5-1 with TRBJ1-2; tentatively, D is TRBD1 (6 bases). Germline V gene lookup returns CDR1 SGHRS and CDR2 YFSETQ. V was pared by 4 bases and J by 1 base, with 14 bases between. This CDR3 has 15 amino acids. Here the CDR3 reads CASSTPGQNNYGYTF. In DNA form, the CDR3 reads TGCGCCAGCAGCACACCGGGACAAAATAACTATGGCTACACCTTC. The full variable domain, its missing parts supplied by reference TRBV5-1 and TRBJ1-2, is KAGVTQTPRYLIKTRGQQVTLSCSPISGHRSVSWYQQTPGQGLQFLFEYFSETQRNKGNFPGRFSGRQFSNSRSEMNVSTLELGDSALYLCASSTPGQNNYGYTFGSGTRLTVV.

The chain joins TRBV7-9 to TRBJ2-2, with D possibly being TRBD2 (5 bases). The CDR3 is 15 residues long. Trimming left V 5 bases short and J 0 bases short, with 10 bases between. Looked up from germline, CDR1 is SEHNR and CDR2 is FQNEAQ (reference sequence). This CDR3 is CASSSGLTNTGELFF. The CDR3 DNA is TGTGCCAGCAGCAGCGGACTTACGAACACCGGGGAGCTGTTTTTT.

The J gene is TRBJ2-7, the V gene TRBV5-1, with 7 positions matching TRBD1. Germline trimming cut 5 bases from V and 1 base from J; bases unmatched to any gene: 9. Germline loops: CDR1 SGHRS, CDR2 YFSETQ. The CDR3 length is 15 residues. CDR3 bases: TGCGCCAGCAGGATCGGGACAGCGACGTCCTACGAGCAGTACTTC. Amino acid sequence: CASRIGTATSYEQYF. The full variable domain, with the rest looked up from reference TRBV5-1 and TRBJ2-7, is KAGVTQTPRYLIKTRGQQVTLSCSPISGHRSVSWYQQTPGQGLQFLFEYFSETQRNKGNFPGRFSGRQFSNSRSEMNVSTLELGDSALYLCASRIGTATSYEQYFGPGTRLTVT.

This sequence joins TRBV19 and TRBJ2-6; 9 nucleotides agree with TRBD1. The ends lost 6 bases at V and 0 bases at J; junction bases unmatched: 6. CDR1 and CDR2 (germline): LNHDA, SQIVND (reference sequence). The CDR3 spans 17 residues. CDR3 sequence: CASSSGTGFSGANVLTF. CDR3 bases: TGTGCCAGTAGCTCGGGGACAGGGTTCTCTGGGGCCAACGTCCTGACTTTC.

V usage is TRBV2 and J usage is TRBJ2-1, with TRBD1 identical over 10 bases. The V and J ends lost 4 bases and 4 bases, in that order; junction bases with no gene match: 1. The CDR3 is made up of 14 amino acids. Germline V gene lookup returns CDR1 SNHLY and CDR2 FYNNEI. Here the CDR3 DNA reads TGTGCCAGCAGTGGGGACAGGGGATACAATGAGCAGTTCTTC. It translates to CASSGDRGYNEQFF.

The rearrangement uses TRBV18 and TRBJ1-5; D is undetermined. The germline gives CDR1 KGHSH, CDR2 LQKENI. V was pared by 3 bases and J by 3 bases, with 12 bases between. This CDR3 has 15 amino acids. The CDR3, as DNA: TGTGCCAGCTCACCGGGAGTAGGTGACAATCAGCCCCAGCATTTT. As protein: CASSPGVGDNQPQHF.